The 8 T cell receptor beta chains below come from one sample, sequenced in a study of Graves' ophthalmopathy and Graves' hyperthyroidism (dated by TCRdb to between 2017 and 2018). These reads were obtained on an Illumina HiSeq 2000. TCR beta CDR3 regions were amplified from RNA transcripts for repertoire sequencing. HTBI primers and the Qiagen OneStep RT-PCR kit were used in a first-round RT-PCR, which was followed by a second-round multiplex PCR, size selection and purification. TCRdb itself trimmed the public reads at Q25 with fastp, ran MiXCR and retained productive beta chains. Merged by CDR3 protein, the rows form single entries marked with the most common genes and DNA. This sample gives 450,000 to 600,000 distinct CDR3 sequences in total; under 45% of them show up just once. About 4.6% of the sample comes from the top ten. Sample: peripheral blood or thyroid tissue (not recorded which). The origin of the receptors is an adult man with Graves' hyperthyroidism.

Ten or more counts support this clonotype. The chain recombines TRBV5-1 with TRBJ2-7; 7 bases agree with TRBD2. V shed 6 bases, J shed 0 bases, and the junction held 3 bases outside the gene matches. Germline V CDR1 and CDR2: SGHRS, YFSETQ. There are 13 residues in the CDR3. DNA for the CDR3: TGCGCCAGCACACGCGGGAGCTCCTACGAGCAGTACTTC. Encoded protein: CASTRGSSYEQYF.

Note on this clonotype: One end of the junction is discordant with germline, which a read error may explain. V is TRBV2 and J is TRBJ1-4; D uncertain. This CDR3 is 11 amino acids long. CDR1 and CDR2 (germline): SNHLY, FYNNEI. The CDR3 region is CASSLSGVLHF. The CDR3 DNA reads as TGTGCCAGCTCCCTCAGCGGGGTGTTACATTTT.

Turning to this clonotype: A much larger clone lies a single base off, so this may be a read error. The V and J genes are TRBV10-3 and TRBJ1-2, with 10 bases matching TRBD1. Germline CDR1 ENHRY, CDR2 SYGVKD. This CDR3 has 16 amino acids. V dropped 5 bases and J dropped 2; count of bases not matched to a gene: 8. The CDR3 DNA is TGTGCCATCAGTTACTCAGGGACAGGGGCCAACTATGGCTACACCTTC. This gives the protein CAISYSGTGANYGYTF.

Only one count was recorded for this clonotype. The J gene is TRBJ2-7, the V gene TRBV7-3; the D gene is possibly TRBD2 (6 bases). The V end lost 5 bases, the J end lost 2 bases, and 16 bases lay between the germline ends. The CDR3 length is 15 residues. CDR1 and CDR2 (germline): SGHTA, FQGTGA. In nucleotides, the CDR3 is TGTGCCAGCAGCCAAGCGGGCTTGAGCCCCTACGAGCAGTACTTC. Translation gives CASSQAGLSPYEQYF. The variable domain in full, completed from reference TRBV7-3 and TRBJ2-7, reads GAGVSQTPSNKVTEKGKYVELRCDPISGHTALYWYRQSLGQGPEFLIYFQGTGAADDSGLPNDRFFAVRPEGSVSTLKIQRTERGDSAVYLCASSQAGLSPYEQYFGPGTRLTVT.

This clonotype was seen more than once but under ten times. CDR3 coding DNA: TGCAGTGCTAGACCCAGAGACGATAACTATGGCTACACCTTC. It yields the protein CSARPRDDNYGYTF. V is TRBV20-1 and J is TRBJ1-2; D is undetermined. The CDR3 has 14 amino acids. Germline CDR1 reads DFQATT; CDR2 reads SNEGSKA (reference sequence). V lost 2 bases and J lost 1, with 11 bases in between.

V gene TRBV19 combines with J gene TRBJ1-2, with D maybe TRBD1 (6 bases). This CDR3 is built from 15 residues. V lost 1 base, J lost 4 bases, and 13 bases lay in between. CDR1 and CDR2 from the germline V gene are LNHDA and SQIVND (reference sequence). Written as DNA, the CDR3 is TGTGCCAGTAGTATAGGGCCAGGGGAAGGCTATGGCTACACCTTC. It specifies CASSIGPGEGYGYTF.

This clonotype was seen a handful of times. This chain uses TRBV24-1 with TRBJ2-3; D may be TRBD2 (6 bases). V was clipped by 3 bases and J by 0 bases, with 9 bases between them. The germline V gene encodes CDR1 KGHDR and CDR2 SFDVKD. CDR3 length: 15 residues. CDR3 DNA: TGTGCCACCAGTGATACGCGGGACAGCACAGATACGCAGTATTTT. Amino acid sequence: CATSDTRDSTDTQYF.

The J gene is TRBJ2-2, the V gene TRBV9; TRBD2 aligns across 13 bases. CDR3 length equals 18 residues. Germline V gene data show CDR1 as SGDLS and CDR2 as YYNGEE. V was clipped by 4 bases and J by 0 bases; unmatched bases: 6. CDR3 in amino acids: CASSPGTSGTANTGELFF. CDR3 sequence (DNA): TGTGCCAGCAGCCCCGGGACTAGCGGGACCGCGAACACCGGGGAGCTGTTTTTT.